This entry features one T cell receptor beta chain sequence. Its matching antigen is unknown. CDR3 size: 18 residues. Germline V gives CDR1 KGHSH, CDR2 LQKENI. Germline trimming cut 3 bases from V and 2 bases from J; bases unmatched to any gene: 10. Autoimmune disease history or systemic immunosuppression disqualified patients. The record originates from a study of OX40 agonist ivuxolimab in advanced cancers. Findings and caveats of the study: Among T cells, CD8+ cells averaged more expanded clones than CD4+ cells.

Sequencing used immunoSEQ multiplex PCR; TCRdb keeps in-frame clones, though not all of them. The sample lists 45,000 to 65,000 clones; around nine tenths were seen once. The receptor comes from an adult with an advanced solid tumor such as melanoma, head and neck, liver or kidney cancer. The sample consisted of CD4+ or CD8+ T cells sorted from blood, taken in a trial of the OX40 agonist ivuxolimab. V and J are TRBV18 and TRBJ2-5, with 12 bases lining up with TRBD2. CDR3 sequence (DNA): TGTGCCAGCTCACCCCCAGCACTAGCGGGGGGCCGACAAGAGACCCAGTACTTC. It specifies CASSPPALAGGRQETQYF.